This TCR beta chain emerged from a study of HIV-infected patients and healthy controls. Study-wide results and caveats: Healthy controls carried many MAIT alpha-chain CDR3s, while HIV+ repertoires had few. CDR3 sharing between individuals was lower in HIV-infected patients than in healthy controls. Mean usage of eight alpha and eight beta V genes differed significantly in HIV-infected patients versus controls.

This clonotype was counted many times. The antigen is undetermined. No cell fractionation was done, so the repertoire covers all unsorted peripheral blood T cells. RNA came from approximately 2.5 ml of peripheral blood. cDNA was made from roughly 470 ng RNA using alpha and beta constant primers. Separate chain-specific third strand synthesis with multiplexing indices produced the alpha and beta libraries. TCRdb redid the calling of the 5' RACE reads with MiXCR, one entry per CDR3 protein. The sample consists of around 20,000 distinct CDR3 sequences, around 8.2% of them appearing once. Germline V lookup: CDR1 MNHEY, CDR2 SMNVEV (reference sequence). The CDR3 consists of 15 residues. Trimming took 5 bases from V and 2 from J, leaving 16 bases between them.

The sample consisted of blood. V is TRBV27 and J is TRBJ2-7; D is perhaps TRBD2 (6 bases). This receptor was obtained from an adult in good health. CDR3 loop: CASSLGGGGTYEQYF. The CDR3 nucleotides read TGTGCCAGCAGTCTCGGAGGCGGAGGGACCTACGAGCAGTACTTC.